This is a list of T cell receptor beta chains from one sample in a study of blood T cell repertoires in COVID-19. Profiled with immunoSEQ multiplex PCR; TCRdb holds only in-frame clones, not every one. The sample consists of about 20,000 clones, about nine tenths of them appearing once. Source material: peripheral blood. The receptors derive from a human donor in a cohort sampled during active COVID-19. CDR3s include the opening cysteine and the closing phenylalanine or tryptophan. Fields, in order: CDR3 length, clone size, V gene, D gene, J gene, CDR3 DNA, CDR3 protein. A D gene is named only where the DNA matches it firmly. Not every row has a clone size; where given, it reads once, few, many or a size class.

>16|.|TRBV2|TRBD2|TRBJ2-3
TGTGCCAGCAGCCCCTTTATTGCGGGGGGTACAGATACGCAGTATTTT
CASSPFIAGGTDTQYF
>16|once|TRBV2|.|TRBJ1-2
TGTGCCAGCAGTGTGGACTCCGGATTCGCCAACTATGGCTACACCTTC
CASSVDSGFANYGYTF
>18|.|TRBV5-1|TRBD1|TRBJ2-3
TGCGCCAGCAGCTTGTCACCGGCTTCCACAACAGGACAGGGAACGCAGTATTTT
CASSLSPASTTGQGTQYF
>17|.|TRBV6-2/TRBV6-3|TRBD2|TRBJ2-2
TGTGCCAGCAGTAAGGGACTAGCGGGGGGACACACCGGGGAGCTGTTTTTT
CASSKGLAGGHTGELFF
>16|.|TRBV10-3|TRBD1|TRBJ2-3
TGTGCCATCAGTGAGAGCCGGGACAGGGGCACAGATACGCAGTATTTT
CAISESRDRGTDTQYF
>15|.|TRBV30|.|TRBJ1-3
TGTGCCTGGAGTGTAGGAGACTTCTCTGGAAACACCATATATTTT
CAWSVGDFSGNTIYF
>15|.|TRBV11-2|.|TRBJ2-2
TGTGCCAGCAGCCCACCGGGACTGAACACCGGGGAGCTGTTTTTT
CASSPPGLNTGELFF
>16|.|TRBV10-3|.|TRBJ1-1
TGTGCCATCAGTGAGGTGGGGGGGATAATGAACACTGAAGCTTTCTTT
CAISEVGGIMNTEAFF
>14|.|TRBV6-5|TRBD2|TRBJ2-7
TGTGCCAGCAGGGGACTAGCGGGAGGCGACGAGCAGTACTTC
CASRGLAGGDEQYF
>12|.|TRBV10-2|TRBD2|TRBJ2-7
TGCGCCACAATGGCGGGAGGCTACGAGCAGTACTTC
CATMAGGYEQYF
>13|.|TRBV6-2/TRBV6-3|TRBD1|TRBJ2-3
TGTGCCAGCAGTTCCGACAGGGTTGATACGCAGTATTTT
CASSSDRVDTQYF
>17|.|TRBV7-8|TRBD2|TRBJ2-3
TGTGCCAGCAGTTTGGGGTCCCTAGCGGGAAGCACAGATACGCAGTATTTT
CASSLGSLAGSTDTQYF
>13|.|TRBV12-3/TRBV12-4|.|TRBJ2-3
TGTGCCAGCAGCCTTCCGGGCACAGATACGCAGTATTTT
CASSLPGTDTQYF
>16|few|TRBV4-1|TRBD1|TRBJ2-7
TGCGCCAGCAGCCAAGACTATGGACAGGACTCCTACGAGCAGTACTTC
CASSQDYGQDSYEQYF
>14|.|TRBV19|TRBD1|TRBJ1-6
TGTGCCAGTACCGGGGGACAGCTGAATTCACCCCTCCACTTT
CASTGGQLNSPLHF
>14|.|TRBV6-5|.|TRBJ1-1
TGTGCCAGCAGAACCTCGGGGTTTAACACTGAAGCTTTCTTT
CASRTSGFNTEAFF
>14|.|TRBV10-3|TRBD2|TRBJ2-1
TGTGCCATCAGGGGGACTAGCGGGAGCAATGAGCAGTTCTTC
CAIRGTSGSNEQFF
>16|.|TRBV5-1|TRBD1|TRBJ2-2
TGCGCCAGCAGCTTGGGGCAGGGGGCGAGCACCGGGGAGCTGTTTTTT
CASSLGQGASTGELFF
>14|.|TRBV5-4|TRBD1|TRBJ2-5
TGTGCCAGCAGCTTGGGAGGGACAGAAGAGACCCAGTACTTC
CASSLGGTEETQYF
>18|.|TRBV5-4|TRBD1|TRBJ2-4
TGTGCCAGCAGCCCCGGGACAGGGGGATGGGGGGCCAAAAACATTCAGTACTTC
CASSPGTGGWGAKNIQYF
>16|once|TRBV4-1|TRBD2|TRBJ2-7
TGCGCCAGCAGCCAAGACGTGGTAGCGGGAACTAACGAGCAGTACTTC
CASSQDVVAGTNEQYF
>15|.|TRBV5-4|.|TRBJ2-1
TGTGCCAGCAGCTTGGCCGGGGGAGGGGGCAATGAGCAGTTCTTC
CASSLAGGGGNEQFF
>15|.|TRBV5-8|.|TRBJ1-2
TGTGCCAGCAGCTCCGCCCGACAAAATCTGTATGGCTACACCTTC
CASSSARQNLYGYTF
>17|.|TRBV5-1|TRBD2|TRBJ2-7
TGCGCCAGCAGCCCCCCGGGGGGGGACCCAAGCGCCTACGAGCAGTACTTC
CASSPPGGDPSAYEQYF
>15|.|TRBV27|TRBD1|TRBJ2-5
TGTGCCAGCAGCTCAGGGGGACAGGGGGCGGGGACCCAGTACTTC
CASSSGGQGAGTQYF
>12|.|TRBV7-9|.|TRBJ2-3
TGTGCCAGCAGACAGGGGGGGGATACGCAGTATTTT
CASRQGGDTQYF
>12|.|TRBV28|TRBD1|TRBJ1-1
TGTGCCAGCTACAGGGGTAACACTGAAGCTTTCTTT
CASYRGNTEAFF
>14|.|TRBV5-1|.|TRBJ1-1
TGCGCCAGCAGCTTGGCCGCGGGGGGAACTGAAGCTTTCTTT
CASSLAAGGTEAFF
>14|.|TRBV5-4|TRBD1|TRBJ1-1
TGTGCCAGCAGCTCACAGGGGTATGTCACTGAAGCTTTCTTT
CASSSQGYVTEAFF
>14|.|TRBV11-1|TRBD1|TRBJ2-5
TGTGCCAGCAGCGGACAGGGAATTGTGGAGACCCAGTACTTC
CASSGQGIVETQYF